The 8 T cell receptor beta chains below come from one sample, sequenced in a study of control samples from healthy donors and cancer patients. The protocol was immunoSEQ multiplex PCR, while the TCRdb copy is restricted to in-frame clones and leaves out a portion. The sample has tens of thousands of clones, about 94% seen once. Sequenced input: blood. Receptors originate from a woman in her thirties in good health.

The rearrangement joins TRBV27 to TRBJ2-5; D call uncertain. The CDR3 spans 15 residues. The germline gives CDR1 MNHEY, CDR2 SMNVEV (reference sequence). Trimming shortened V by 1 base and J by 5 bases, and 14 bases separated the two germline ends. The CDR3 spells CASSLYPAGRETQYF. The CDR3 coding sequence is TGTGCCAGCAGTTTATATCCAGCTGGGCGGGAGACCCAGTACTTC.

The chain couples TRBV6-5 to TRBJ1-4; TRBD1 is a possible D gene (5 bases). Germline-derived CDR1 and CDR2 are MNHEY and SVGAGI. This CDR3 contains 14 residues. V lost 7 bases and J lost 5, with 14 bases in between. The CDR3 reads CASKMDGQNEKLFF. As DNA, the CDR3 is TGTGCCAGCAAAATGGACGGACAAAATGAAAAACTGTTTTTT.

This chain connects TRBV30 to TRBJ1-6, with D tentatively TRBD1 (6 bases). Germline V CDR1 and CDR2: GTSNPN, SVGIG (reference sequence). Trimming stripped 6 bases from V and 0 bases from J, with 9 bases between. This CDR3 is built from 14 residues. CDR3 in DNA: TGTGCCTGCCAGGACAGCTCCTATAATTCACCCCTCCACTTT. Residues: CACQDSSYNSPLHF.

This chain connects TRBV3-1 (or the pseudogene TRBV3-2) to TRBJ2-2, with 8 nucleotides matching TRBD1. Trimming removed 5 bases from V and 6 bases from J; junction bases left unmatched: 8. Germline CDR1 reads LGHDT; CDR2 reads YNNKEL (reference sequence). The CDR3 contains 15 residues. The chain's CDR3 is CASSSRTGISGELFF. The CDR3 bases are TGTGCCAGCAGCTCCCGGACAGGGATATCCGGGGAGCTGTTTTTT.

The CDR3 sequence: CATSDFWPGTGKNEQFF. The CDR3 region has the DNA TGTGCCACCAGTGATTTCTGGCCCGGGACAGGGAAGAATGAGCAGTTCTTC. The chain has TRBV24-1 and TRBJ2-1; 9 nucleotides align to TRBD1. In germline, CDR1 is KGHDR, CDR2 SFDVKD. V shed 1 base, J shed 7 bases, and the junction held 10 bases outside the gene matches. The CDR3 contains 17 residues.

The rearrangement uses TRBV19 and TRBJ1-1; a weak D match, TRBD1 (5 bases). This CDR3 comprises 14 residues. V shed 8 bases and J shed 4 bases, with 17 bases lying between them. In germline, CDR1 is LNHDA, CDR2 SQIVND (reference sequence). CDR3 nucleotide sequence: TGTGCCAGTGGGTCTTTTTCGGGGGGCACTGAAGCTTTCTTT. Translation gives CASGSFSGGTEAFF.

V usage is TRBV5-5 and J usage is TRBJ2-3; TRBD2 matches 8 bases. Germline V lookup: CDR1 SGHKS, CDR2 YYEKEE (reference sequence). The CDR3 totals 16 residues. The junction had 9 bases not matched to a gene; V was cut back by 4 bases and J by 2 bases. CDR3 loop: CASSRGASGPTDTQYF. As DNA, the CDR3 is TGTGCCAGCAGCCGGGGGGCTAGCGGGCCCACAGATACGCAGTATTTT.

The chain recombines TRBV7-9 with TRBJ1-1; D is uncertain. Trimming removed 1 base from V and 10 bases from J, with 10 bases in between. CDR3 length equals 12 residues. The V gene's germline CDR1 is SEHNR and CDR2 FQNEAQ (reference sequence). In nucleotides, the CDR3 is TGTGCCAGCAGCTTAGGTGGGAAGGCAGCTTTCTTT. Its protein is CASSLGGKAAFF.